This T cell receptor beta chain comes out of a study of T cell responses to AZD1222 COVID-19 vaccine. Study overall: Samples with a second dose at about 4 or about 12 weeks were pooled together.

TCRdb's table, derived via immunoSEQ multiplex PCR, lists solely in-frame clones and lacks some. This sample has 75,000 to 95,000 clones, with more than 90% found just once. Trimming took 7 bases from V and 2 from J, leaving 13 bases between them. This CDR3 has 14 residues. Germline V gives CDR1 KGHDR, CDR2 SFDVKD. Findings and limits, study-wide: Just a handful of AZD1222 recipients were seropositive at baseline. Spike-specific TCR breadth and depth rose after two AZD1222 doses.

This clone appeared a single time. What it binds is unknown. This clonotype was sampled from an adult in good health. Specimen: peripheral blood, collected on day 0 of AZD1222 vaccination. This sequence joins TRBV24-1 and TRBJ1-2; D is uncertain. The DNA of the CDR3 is TGTGCCACCAGCGAAGGAGACAAAAACTATGGCTACACCTTC. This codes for CATSEGDKNYGYTF.